A selection of T cell receptor beta chains follows, all from one sample in a study of blood T cell repertoires in COVID-19. Produced via immunoSEQ multiplex PCR; TCRdb's table is partial and in-frame only. This table holds over 400,000 clones, roughly 85% found once. Sequencing input: peripheral blood. The source is a human donor in a cohort sampled during active COVID-19. The CDR3 runs from the conserved cysteine through the conserved F or W. Clone size is given for some rows only: seen once, a few or many times, or a class if the clone is expanded.

V gene: TRBV4-2; CDR3 length: 19; clone size: .; J gene: TRBJ2-1; CDR3 protein: CASSQDQRTSGSRGNEQFF
V gene: TRBV6-2/TRBV6-3; CDR3 length: 15; clone size: .; J gene: TRBJ2-1; CDR3 protein: CASSYPGLAGQGKFF
V gene: TRBV7-2; CDR3 length: 15; clone size: .; J gene: TRBJ2-2; CDR3 protein: CASSYGAAGTGELFF
V gene: TRBV18; CDR3 length: 16; clone size: .; J gene: TRBJ1-3; CDR3 protein: CASSPATSVSGNTIYF
V gene: TRBV10-3; CDR3 length: 16; clone size: .; J gene: TRBJ2-3; CDR3 protein: CAISDKATASTDTQYF
V gene: TRBV7-9; CDR3 length: 13; clone size: .; J gene: TRBJ2-7; CDR3 protein: CASSLVQSREQYF
V gene: TRBV11-3; CDR3 length: 18; clone size: .; J gene: TRBJ2-3; CDR3 protein: CASSRGTSGNQATDTQYF
V gene: TRBV27; CDR3 length: 14; clone size: .; J gene: TRBJ1-2; CDR3 protein: CASSSGTGHYGYTF
V gene: TRBV5-4; CDR3 length: 14; clone size: .; J gene: TRBJ2-5; CDR3 protein: CASSLGAYQETQYF
V gene: TRBV6-2/TRBV6-3; CDR3 length: 15; clone size: .; J gene: TRBJ2-3; CDR3 protein: CASSYAGQNTDTQYF
V gene: TRBV11-1; CDR3 length: 14; clone size: .; J gene: TRBJ2-5; CDR3 protein: CASSYFGRQETQYF
V gene: TRBV18; CDR3 length: 15; clone size: .; J gene: TRBJ2-1; CDR3 protein: CASSPSRQGWNEQFF
V gene: TRBV30; CDR3 length: 15; clone size: .; J gene: TRBJ1-1; CDR3 protein: CAWKLRSARNTEAFF
V gene: TRBV29-1; CDR3 length: 14; clone size: .; J gene: TRBJ1-2; CDR3 protein: CSGGGGQGADGYTF
V gene: TRBV29-1; CDR3 length: 13; clone size: .; J gene: TRBJ1-6; CDR3 protein: CSVAGQGNSPLHF
V gene: TRBV7-9; CDR3 length: 14; clone size: .; J gene: TRBJ2-3; CDR3 protein: CASSPLSSTDTQYF
V gene: TRBV19; CDR3 length: 15; clone size: .; J gene: TRBJ1-1; CDR3 protein: CASSIQTGANTEAFF
V gene: TRBV30; CDR3 length: 13; clone size: .; J gene: TRBJ1-1; CDR3 protein: CAWDTGAITEAFF
V gene: TRBV7-3; CDR3 length: 16; clone size: .; J gene: TRBJ2-1; CDR3 protein: CASSLLGTGGINEQFF
V gene: TRBV28; CDR3 length: 18; clone size: few; J gene: TRBJ1-1; CDR3 protein: CASRLFPGRTAANTEAFF
V gene: TRBV28; CDR3 length: 15; clone size: .; J gene: TRBJ1-6; CDR3 protein: CASSSRTGGDSPLHF
V gene: TRBV11-2; CDR3 length: 15; clone size: .; J gene: TRBJ2-1; CDR3 protein: CASSGGLAEYNEQFF
V gene: TRBV11-1; CDR3 length: 16; clone size: .; J gene: TRBJ2-3; CDR3 protein: CASSLRTSGRTDTQYF
V gene: TRBV6-5; CDR3 length: 15; clone size: once; J gene: TRBJ1-5; CDR3 protein: CASRRGMQGHQPQHF
V gene: TRBV5-1; CDR3 length: 15; clone size: once; J gene: TRBJ1-4; CDR3 protein: CASSVGPATNEKLFF
V gene: TRBV7-3; CDR3 length: 12; clone size: few; J gene: TRBJ2-5; CDR3 protein: CASSSRGETQYF
V gene: TRBV27; CDR3 length: 15; clone size: .; J gene: TRBJ2-7; CDR3 protein: CASSKSGQLHYEQYF
V gene: TRBV4-2; CDR3 length: 14; clone size: many; J gene: TRBJ2-2; CDR3 protein: CASSPPHSTGELFF
V gene: TRBV5-4; CDR3 length: 15; clone size: .; J gene: TRBJ2-3; CDR3 protein: CASSLGQGAPDTQYF
V gene: TRBV9; CDR3 length: 13; clone size: .; J gene: TRBJ2-1; CDR3 protein: CASSAFPGQEQFF
V gene: TRBV3-1/TRBV3-2; CDR3 length: 12; clone size: .; J gene: TRBJ2-1; CDR3 protein: CASRRESDEQFF